The 2 T cell receptor beta chains reported below all come from one sample, sequenced in a study of shared clonotypes between healthy human individuals. Sequencing was performed with immunoSEQ multiplex PCR; in TCRdb, only in-frame clones are kept and a portion is missing. The table records under 1,100,000 clones, 70% to 80% of them present only once. Sequencing used memory CD4+ T cells sorted from blood. Stated subset: CD45RA-negative fraction. The receptors come from a man between 18 and 29 years old in good health.

This rearrangement joins TRBV11-2 to TRBJ2-7; D might be TRBD1 or TRBD2, each matching 6 bases. V was shortened by 1 base and J by 4 bases, with 11 bases between the two germline ends. Germline-derived CDR1 and CDR2 are SGHAT and FQNNGV. This CDR3 has 14 residues. The CDR3 DNA reads TGTGCCAGCAGCTTAGTACAGGGAGGATACGAGCAGTACTTC. Its protein is CASSLVQGGYEQYF.

This clone was found once. The V and J genes are TRBV25-1 and TRBJ2-2, with D uncertain. CDR3 length: 13 amino acids. The ends were cut back, 4 bases at V and 6 bases at J, with 9 bases in the middle. The germline gives CDR1 MGHDK, CDR2 SYGVNS. The chain's CDR3 is CASSAYSPGELFF. The CDR3 DNA reads as TGTGCCAGCAGTGCCTACTCCCCCGGGGAGCTGTTTTTT. Full variable domain (rest looked up from reference TRBV25-1 and TRBJ2-2): EADIYQTPRYLVIGTGKKITLECSQTMGHDKMYWYQQDPGMELHLIHYSYGVNSTEKGDLSSESTVSRIRTEHFPLTLESARPSHTSQYLCASSAYSPGELFFGEGSRLTVL.